This entry lists 29 T cell receptor beta chains sequenced from one sample in a study of cytomegalovirus exposure and HLA in healthy donors (dated by TCRdb to about 2017). Library preparation employed the immunoSEQ multiplex PCR assay. A mixture of 60 forward primers for TCR Vbeta segments and 13 reverse primers for TCR Jbeta segments was used in the multiplex PCR. Sourced from immuneACCESS, this table was stored by TCRdb with only in-frame sequences that have V and J called. A share of the clones is absent; for the studies checked, an unresolved V gene accounts for under half, and the remainder has no known explanation. The sample has tens of thousands of clones on record, around 80% of them singletons. Approximately 2% of the sample is in the top ten clones. The material sequenced was PBMCs. These receptors came from a man in his forties or fifties in good health and CMV-seronegative.

This clone was recorded only once. This chain links TRBV2 with TRBJ1-1; a weak D match, TRBD1 (5 bases). This CDR3 comprises 13 residues. Germline V gives CDR1 SNHLY, CDR2 FYNNEI. The germline V and J ends were trimmed by 6 bases and 0 bases, with 8 bases remaining between them. The CDR3 nucleotides are TGTGCCAGCAGGCCACAGGTGAACACTGAAGCTTTCTTT. Translated, it gives CASRPQVNTEAFF.

This clone was picked up a small number of times. The rearrangement links TRBV19 to TRBJ2-7; 11 nucleotides line up with TRBD1. Germline values: CDR1 LNHDA, CDR2 SQIVND (reference sequence). The CDR3 sequence is 16 residues long. The junction had 8 bases not matched to a gene; V was cut back by 5 bases and J by 2 bases. CDR3 nucleotides: TGTGCCAGTAGTGCCACCCGGGACAGGGGGGCCTACGAGCAGTACTTC. Amino acid sequence: CASSATRDRGAYEQYF.

The V call is TRBV6-1, the J call TRBJ2-7, with 7 bases aligning to TRBD2. Germline trimming cut 0 bases from V and 0 bases from J; bases unmatched to any gene: 5. CDR3 length: 16 residues. Germline CDR1 reads MNHNS; CDR2 reads SASEGT. The CDR3 region is CASSEALSGDSYEQYF. CDR3 nucleotides: TGTGCCAGCAGTGAAGCGCTGAGCGGGGACTCCTACGAGCAGTACTTC.

This clone was seen a handful of times. The chain joins TRBV18 to TRBJ1-2; tentative D call: TRBD1 (6 bases). In germline, CDR1 is KGHSH, CDR2 LQKENI. The CDR3 covers 14 residues. Between the trimmed V and J ends, which lost 4 bases and 0 bases, there was a span of 9 bases. CDR3 coding DNA: TGTGCCAGCTCACGAGACAGGTCTAACTATGGCTACACCTTC. Residues: CASSRDRSNYGYTF.

This chain uses TRBV30 with TRBJ2-7, with D uncertain. V was cut by 3 bases and J by 3 bases, with 6 bases left in between. Germline CDR1 and CDR2: GTSNPN and SVGIG (reference sequence). The CDR3 sequence is 11 residues long. The CDR3 sequence: CAWRSGYEQYF. The CDR3 DNA reads TGTGCCTGGAGATCGGGCTACGAGCAGTACTTC.

The count of this clone is one. The chain combines TRBV7-9 with TRBJ1-1, with TRBD1 matching over 8 bases. CDR1 SEHNR and CDR2 FQNEAQ come from the germline V gene (reference sequence). The length of the CDR3 is 14 residues. The V gene end was trimmed by 4 bases and the J gene end by 10 bases; junction bases not matched to a gene: 11. CDR3 nucleotides: TGTGCCAGCAGCTCTTCTTCGGGCAGGGGGCGAGCTTTCTTT. It specifies CASSSSSGRGRAFF.

There are a few counts of this clone. The V and J genes are TRBV13 and TRBJ1-1; 7 bases match TRBD1. Unmatched junction bases numbered 8, after V lost 5 bases and J lost 8 bases. The length of the CDR3 is 13 residues. Germline CDR1 is PRHDT and CDR2 is FYEKMQ (reference sequence). The CDR3 coding sequence is TGTGCCAGCAGCAGGGGGCCCATCCTCGAAGCTTTCTTT. It specifies CASSRGPILEAFF.

This clone was detected once. The chain links TRBV5-4 to TRBJ2-5, with 10 bases fitting TRBD2. The CDR3 length is 16 residues. Looked up from germline, CDR1 is SGHNT and CDR2 is YYREEE (reference sequence). V shed 0 bases and J 1 base; nucleotides not matched to a gene: 3. The CDR3 spells CASSLDLAGAQETQYF. Here the CDR3 DNA reads TGTGCCAGCAGCTTGGATCTAGCGGGGGCCCAAGAGACCCAGTACTTC. Full variable domain (rest looked up from reference TRBV5-4 and TRBJ2-5): ETGVTQSPTHLIKTRGQQVTLRCSSQSGHNTVSWYQQALGQGPQFIFQYYREEENGRGNFPPRFSGLQFPNYSSELNVNALELDDSALYLCASSLDLAGAQETQYFGPGTRLLVL.

V gene TRBV5-6 combines with J gene TRBJ1-1; D ambiguous. Germline values: CDR1 SGHDT, CDR2 YYEEEE. The CDR3 length is 14 residues. V lost 3 bases to trimming and J lost 2 bases, with 11 bases between them. The CDR3 region is CASSSIHSNTEAFF. As DNA, the CDR3 is TGTGCCAGCAGCTCGATTCACTCTAACACTGAAGCTTTCTTT.

This clone has just a few counts. This chain links TRBV6-5 with TRBJ1-5, with D maybe TRBD1 (5 bases). CDR3 size: 14 residues. Germline lookup yields CDR1 MNHEY and CDR2 SVGAGI. V lost 6 bases, J lost 0 bases, and 9 bases lay in between. CDR3 nucleotides: TGTGCCAGCAGAATAGACAGTAGCAATCAGCCCCAGCATTTT. This codes for CASRIDSSNQPQHF.

This clone was counted between two and nine times. This chain joins TRBV19 and TRBJ1-1; possibly TRBD1 for D (5 bases). Germline CDR1 and CDR2: LNHDA and SQIVND (reference sequence). The germline V and J ends were trimmed by 6 bases and 3 bases, with 11 bases remaining between them. The CDR3 has 13 residues. The CDR3, as DNA: TGTGCCAGTAGCCCACAGGTTTACACTGAAGCTTTCTTT. It encodes CASSPQVYTEAFF.

This chain links TRBV5-8 with TRBJ1-1, with no clear D. The V end lost 5 bases, the J end lost 6 bases, and 20 bases lay between the germline ends. This CDR3 region has 15 residues. From germline, CDR1 is SGHTS and CDR2 YDEGEE. CDR3 loop: CASSTLGGRYAEAFF. In nucleotides, the CDR3 is TGTGCCAGCAGTACTCTGGGAGGGAGGTACGCTGAAGCTTTCTTT.

This clone was counted a few times. The rearrangement uses TRBV29-1 and TRBJ1-1; TRBD1 matches 9 bases. CDR3 length equals 13 residues. V shed 7 bases, J shed 4 bases, and the junction held 7 bases outside the gene matches. Germline V gene data show CDR1 as SQVTM and CDR2 as ANQGSEA. The CDR3: CSARDRAGTEAFF. As DNA, the CDR3 is TGCAGCGCCCGGGACAGGGCGGGCACTGAAGCTTTCTTT.

The chain is built from TRBV7-3 and TRBJ1-5; tentatively, D is TRBD1 (6 bases). Looked up from germline, CDR1 is SGHTA and CDR2 is FQGTGA. V dropped 5 bases and J dropped 5 bases, with 10 bases sitting between them. The CDR3 spans 13 residues. As DNA, the CDR3 is TGTGCCAGCAGCATACAGGGTGATCAGCCCCAGCATTTT. Its translation: CASSIQGDQPQHF.

The chain has TRBV6-6 and TRBJ2-6; 7 nucleotides match TRBD1. J gave up 4 bases and V 5 bases, and 5 bases lay outside the gene matches. The CDR3 length is 15 residues. The germline V gene has CDR1 MNHNY and CDR2 SVGAGI (reference sequence). Here the CDR3 reads CASSLQGTGANVLTF. The DNA of the CDR3 is TGTGCCAGCAGTCTACAGGGGACCGGGGCCAACGTCCTGACTTTC.

V and J are TRBV18 and TRBJ2-3; 13 bases fit TRBD2. CDR3 length equals 14 residues. The junction had 5 bases not matched to a gene; V was cut back by 5 bases and J by 9 bases. Per the germline V gene, CDR1 is KGHSH and CDR2 is LQKENI. Here the CDR3 reads CASSASGLAGTQYF. The CDR3 DNA sequence: TGTGCCAGCTCAGCCTCGGGACTAGCGGGGACGCAGTATTTT. Filled out from reference TRBV18 and TRBJ2-3, the complete variable domain reads NAGVMQNPRHLVRRRGQEARLRCSPMKGHSHVYWYRQLPEEGLKFMVYLQKENIIDESGMPKERFSAEFPKEGPSILRIQQVVRGDSAAYFCASSASGLAGTQYFGPGTRLTVL.

This clone was counted between two and nine times. This sequence joins TRBV27 and TRBJ1-1; perhaps TRBD1 as D (5 bases). The CDR3 extends over 14 amino acids. Germline CDR1 MNHEY, CDR2 SMNVEV (reference sequence). V dropped 4 bases and J dropped 5 bases, with 14 bases sitting between them. CDR3 amino acids: CASSSPRRGTEAFF. CDR3 coding DNA: TGTGCCAGCAGTTCGCCAAGGAGGGGTACTGAAGCTTTCTTT.

The V and J genes are TRBV6-5 and TRBJ2-7; tentative D call: TRBD1 (5 bases). Trimming cost V 5 bases and J 3 bases, with 11 bases left between them. This CDR3 has 13 residues. Germline values: CDR1 MNHEY, CDR2 SVGAGI. The CDR3 loop reads CASSQNRNYEQYF. The CDR3 DNA reads TGTGCCAGCAGTCAAAACAGGAACTACGAGCAGTACTTC.

V is TRBV27 and J is TRBJ2-5, with a weak D call TRBD1 (6 bases). The last part of the DNA fits TRBJ2-7 better; the J call may be wrong. CDR1 MNHEY and CDR2 SMNVEV come from the germline V gene (reference sequence). CDR3 size: 16 residues. CDR3 sequence: CASKGDKVHRAYEQYF. The CDR3 nucleotides read TGTGCCAGCAAAGGGGATAAAGTACACAGGGCCTACGAGCAGTACTTC.

A single count supports this clone. The chain joins TRBV9 to TRBJ2-7; a possible D gene is TRBD2 (6 bases). This CDR3 is 12 amino acids long. Trimming took 2 bases from V and 12 from J, leaving 15 bases between them. Per the germline V gene, CDR1 is SGDLS and CDR2 is YYNGEE. The CDR3, as DNA: TGTGCCAGCAGCGTGGTAGGCGGGACTCCGTACTTC. Translation: CASSVVGGTPYF.

This chain joins TRBV7-9 and TRBJ1-2, with D unresolved. CDR1 SEHNR and CDR2 FQNEAQ come from the germline V gene (reference sequence). This CDR3 is built from 13 residues. V was pared by 1 base and J by 4 bases, with 7 bases between. Here the CDR3 reads CASSLVGTYGYTF. The CDR3 nucleotides read TGTGCCAGCAGCTTAGTTGGCACCTATGGCTACACCTTC.

The chain couples TRBV6-6 to TRBJ1-2; perhaps TRBD1 as D (6 bases). V was pared by 5 bases and J by 2 bases, with 15 bases between. This CDR3 is 15 amino acids long. Germline V CDR1 and CDR2: MNHNY, SVGAGI (reference sequence). The CDR3 protein is CASSPRGQFNYGYTF. DNA of the CDR3: TGTGCCAGCAGTCCACGAGGACAGTTCAACTATGGCTACACCTTC.

The chain carries TRBV2 and TRBJ1-3; D is ambiguous. Trimming took off 6 bases at V and 4 bases at J, with 4 bases between the two ends. This CDR3 contains 11 residues. Germline V gene data show CDR1 as SNHLY and CDR2 as FYNNEI. This chain's CDR3 is CASRRGNTIYF. Written as DNA, the CDR3 is TGTGCCAGCAGGAGGGGAAACACCATATATTTT.

This sequence joins TRBV28 and TRBJ1-5; D gene uncertain. The germline V and J ends were trimmed by 7 bases and 2 bases, with 15 bases remaining between them. The CDR3 consists of 15 residues. Germline CDR1 is MDHEN and CDR2 is SYDVKM. In DNA, the CDR3 is TGTGCCAGCAATAAGGGAGGTTCGGGCAATCAGCCCCAGCATTTT. Protein sequence: CASNKGGSGNQPQHF.

The V and J genes are TRBV25-1 and TRBJ1-2; D unresolved. Germline V gene lookup returns CDR1 MGHDK and CDR2 SYGVNS. Trimming removed 1 base at V and 4 bases at J, with 10 bases between. There are 14 residues in the CDR3. The DNA for the CDR3 is TGTGCCAGCAGTGAATCGCCCAGTCCCTATGGCTACACCTTC. This sequence encodes CASSESPSPYGYTF.

The table lists this clone with a few counts. The chain is built from TRBV5-4 and TRBJ1-2; 10 nucleotides line up with TRBD1. V lost 4 bases, J lost 2 bases, and 2 bases stayed unmatched. The CDR3 extends over 14 amino acids. Germline-derived CDR1 and CDR2 are SGHNT and YYREEE (reference sequence). Here the CDR3 reads CASSQDRGNYGYTF. As DNA, the CDR3 is TGTGCCAGCAGCCAGGACAGGGGGAACTATGGCTACACCTTC.

The V call is TRBV5-1, the J call TRBJ2-7, with 8 bases identical to TRBD2. The CDR3 length is 15 residues. V was pared by 4 bases and J by 3 bases, with 9 bases of the junction left unmatched. Germline assignment: CDR1 SGHRS and CDR2 YFSETQ. DNA for the CDR3: TGCGCCAGCAGCGGGCCCGGGGGGGCCTTCTACGAGCAGTACTTC. It is translated as CASSGPGGAFYEQYF. The variable domain in full, completed from reference TRBV5-1 and TRBJ2-7, reads KAGVTQTPRYLIKTRGQQVTLSCSPISGHRSVSWYQQTPGQGLQFLFEYFSETQRNKGNFPGRFSGRQFSNSRSEMNVSTLELGDSALYLCASSGPGGAFYEQYFGPGTRLTVT.

CDR3 sequence: CASRSSGTAVDYGYTF. The CDR3, as DNA: TGCGCCAGCCGGAGTTCAGGGACAGCCGTTGACTATGGCTACACCTTC. This chain joins TRBV5-1 and TRBJ1-2; TRBD1 agrees at 7 bases. There are 16 residues in the CDR3. The V segment lost 7 bases and the J segment 3 bases; nucleotides outside the gene matches: 15. Germline V gives CDR1 SGHRS, CDR2 YFSETQ.

The chain uses TRBV6-1 and TRBJ2-1; TRBD2 is a possible D gene (5 bases). The CDR3 has 14 residues. Between the trimmed V and J ends, which lost 1 base and 5 bases, there was a span of 9 bases. Germline CDR1 MNHNS, CDR2 SASEGT. As DNA, the CDR3 is TGTGCCAGCAGTGAAGGGACTCTTAACAATGAGCAGTTCTTC. Protein: CASSEGTLNNEQFF.